This T cell receptor beta chain was sequenced in a study of cytomegalovirus exposure and HLA in healthy donors. Study-wide background: Out of fewer than 400 genotyped donors, about 81% belonged to the Caucasian-associated ancestry cluster. Overall study findings and caveats: Several of the most significant clusters were apparently associated with common viral pathogens in a later analysis.

Remarks on this clone: Antigen specificity is unknown.

60 Vbeta and 13 Jbeta primers were used in PCR. Authors' analysis steps: Roughly 10 million shared chains were among approximately 80 million unique TCR beta chains counted in a later analysis. Using immunoSEQ multiplex PCR, the repertoire was profiled, and TCRdb retains in-frame clones only, with some absent. V, J and clone size reflect that table, while D and trimming were determined from the DNA. The sample comprises around 180,000 clones, around 87% of which are singletons, and 1.5% to 2% rests with the top ten. These donors counted as nominally healthy when sampled, but unrecorded immune exposures were likely. This clonotype was sampled from a woman under 30 in good health and CMV-seronegative. Sequenced input: PBMCs.

CDR3 region: CASSVSGGADTQYF. The CDR3 nucleotides read TGCGCCAGCAGCGTAAGCGGGGGCGCAGATACGCAGTATTTT. This rearrangement joins TRBV5-1 to TRBJ2-3; 8 positions match TRBD2. The germline V gene has CDR1 SGHRS and CDR2 YFSETQ. With V trimmed by 4 bases and J by 4 bases, 5 bases remained unmatched. CDR3 length: 14 amino acids.